These 15 T cell receptor beta chains were all obtained from the same sample, sequenced in a study of human T cells and chemical hapten exposure. TCRdb reprocessed the RACE reads with MiXCR, giving one entry per CDR3 protein. Of approximately 350,000 distinct CDR3 sequences detected, more than 5% appear once; the ten largest clones hold about 5%. As to time point: patch test 2, 6 weeks after DPC sensitization. Specified treatment: therapeutic diphenylcyclopropenone sensitization with weekly scalp DPC. The sequenced sample was whole blood, obtained in connection with sensitization to the hapten diphenylcyclopropenone (DPC). Every receptor here comes from a woman aged 18-29 years with alopecia areata. Some clones in this sample may be carry-over from other donors' samples.

This clonotype has just a few counts. V is TRBV28 and J is TRBJ1-1, with no clear D. Trimming took 1 base from V and 1 from J, leaving 10 bases between them. Germline assignment: CDR1 MDHEN and CDR2 SYDVKM. The CDR3 contains 15 residues. CDR3 amino acids: CASSLYSLGNTEAFF. DNA for the CDR3: TGTGCCAGCAGTTTATACAGCTTAGGGAACACTGAAGCTTTCTTT.

This clonotype was seen many times. V is TRBV18 and J is TRBJ2-3, with TRBD1 matching over 7 bases. The CDR3 extends over 14 amino acids. Trimming cost V 3 bases and J 5 bases; bases outside gene matches: 5. Germline V gene lookup returns CDR1 KGHSH and CDR2 LQKENI. CDR3 sequence: CASSPLTGRDTQYF. Here the CDR3 DNA reads TGTGCCAGCTCACCCCTGACAGGGAGAGATACGCAGTATTTT.

The chain employs TRBV4-3 and TRBJ1-1, with D unresolved. The CDR3 sequence is 15 residues long. Trimming stripped 1 base from V and 6 bases from J, with 15 bases between. The germline V gene has CDR1 LGHNA and CDR2 YSLEER. In nucleotides, the CDR3 is TGCGCCAGCAGCCAAGCAGATAGGGAATGGGCTGAAGCTTTCTTT. It translates to CASSQADREWAEAFF.

This clonotype was seen many times. This may arise from a read error, as a much more abundant clone is one base away. The rearrangement links TRBV2 to TRBJ2-3, with D unresolved. The germline V gene has CDR1 SNHLY and CDR2 FYNNEI. The ends were cut back, 6 bases at V and 2 bases at J, with 3 bases in the middle. The CDR3 has 11 residues. For the CDR3, the DNA is TGTGCCAGCAGGTACACAGATACGCAGTATTTT. Protein: CASRYTDTQYF.

The J gene is TRBJ2-2, the V gene TRBV12-3 or TRBV12-4; D might be TRBD1 or TRBD2, each matching 5 bases. The V and J ends lost 3 bases and 4 bases respectively, with 12 bases between them. The CDR3 runs 15 residues. The CDR3 nucleotides are TGTGCCAGCAGTTTTGGGACCCTGATCACCGGGGAGCTGTTTTTT. Amino acids: CASSFGTLITGELFF.

This clonotype was observed at least ten times. This chain joins TRBV12-3 or TRBV12-4 and TRBJ1-4, with TRBD1 identical over 7 bases. CDR3 length: 16 amino acids. V lost 6 bases and J lost 0; bases outside the gene matches: 7. The CDR3 coding sequence is TGTGCCAGCAGCCGCCAGGGGGATGCAACTAATGAAAAACTGTTTTTT. Translation: CASSRQGDATNEKLFF.

This sequence joins TRBV11-2 and TRBJ2-1; D is unresolved. Germline V lookup: CDR1 SGHAT, CDR2 FQNNGV. Trimming took 4 bases from V and 10 from J, leaving 20 bases between them. This CDR3 comprises 15 residues. The CDR3 nucleotides are TGTGCCAGCAGCTCCCCCGGGCCCCTCTCCGGGGAGCAGTTCTTC. Encoded protein: CASSSPGPLSGEQFF.

This clonotype has only a few counts. The junction shows a germline mismatch at one end, possibly a read error. This sequence joins TRBV29-1 and TRBJ2-2, with D perhaps TRBD2 (5 bases). The CDR3 spans 16 residues. CDR1 is SQVTM, CDR2 ANQGSEA, per germline. The CDR3 reads CSVGSGGTPNTGELFF. The CDR3 nucleotides read TGCAGCGTTGGGTCAGGTGGCACCCCGAACACCGGGGAGCTTTTTTTT.

This clonotype was counted at least ten times. This sequence joins TRBV7-8 and TRBJ2-3, with 11 bases fitting TRBD2. CDR3 length: 18 amino acids. Per the germline V gene, CDR1 is SGHVS and CDR2 is FQNEAQ. Trimming took 5 bases from V and 0 from J; bases not matched to a gene: 10. The CDR3 here is CASSGTSGGGLSTDTQYF. The CDR3 region has the DNA TGTGCCAGCAGCGGTACTAGCGGGGGCGGCCTTAGCACAGATACGCAGTATTTT.

The rearrangement joins TRBV6-5 to TRBJ2-7; TRBD1 matches at 9 bases. Germline lookup yields CDR1 MNHEY and CDR2 SVGAGI. The CDR3 has 16 residues. J lost 6 bases, V lost 6 bases, and 15 bases had no gene match. The CDR3 protein is CASRRGTGTHPVEQYF. The CDR3 DNA follows: TGTGCCAGCAGACGCGGGACAGGGACCCATCCCGTCGAGCAGTACTTC.

This clonotype was seen a few times. The chain employs TRBV7-2 and TRBJ2-2; D is ambiguous. The V and J ends lost 1 base and 4 bases respectively, with 10 bases between them. CDR1 is SGHTA and CDR2 is FQGNSA in the germline V gene. The CDR3 extends over 15 amino acids. The CDR3 is CASSLDRPSTGELFF. For the CDR3, the DNA is TGTGCCAGCAGCTTAGACAGACCTTCCACCGGGGAGCTGTTTTTT.

The chain has TRBV28 and TRBJ2-4; maybe TRBD1 (5 bases). This CDR3 is built from 16 residues. Looked up from germline, CDR1 is MDHEN and CDR2 is SYDVKM. The V end lost 2 bases, the J end lost 2 bases, and 13 bases lay between the germline ends. The CDR3 spells CASSLVVQGSKNIQYF. CDR3 nucleotides: TGTGCCAGCAGTTTAGTCGTTCAGGGATCCAAAAACATTCAGTACTTC.

The chain recombines TRBV6-1 with TRBJ2-2, with 15 bases aligning to TRBD2. CDR3 size: 18 residues. Germline V gene data show CDR1 as MNHNS and CDR2 as SASEGT. The junction had 8 bases not matched to a gene; V was cut back by 6 bases and J by 3 bases. The CDR3 loop is CASSHGTSGGRYTGELFF. The CDR3 bases are TGTGCCAGCAGCCACGGGACTAGCGGGGGGCGTTACACCGGGGAGCTGTTTTTT.

V gene TRBV4-2 combines with J gene TRBJ1-6; no firm D call. Germline CDR1 LGHNA, CDR2 YNFKEQ. With 1 base removed from V and 0 bases from J, the gap between germline ends came to 16 bases. This CDR3 has 19 amino acids. Here the CDR3 reads CASSQVTIPISSYNSPLHF. The CDR3, as DNA: TGTGCCAGCAGCCAAGTTACAATCCCCATTAGCTCCTATAATTCACCCCTCCACTTT.

This clonotype showed up many times. CDR3 nucleotide sequence: TGCAGCGTTGAAACGAACCAAGAGACCCAGTACTTC. Its protein product is CSVETNQETQYF. The chain couples TRBV29-1 to TRBJ2-5; D is unresolved. This CDR3 region has 12 residues. Germline CDR1 is SQVTM and CDR2 is ANQGSEA. Trimming stripped 2 bases from V and 0 bases from J, with 4 bases between. Complete variable domain (other parts from reference TRBV29-1 and TRBJ2-5): SAVISQKPSRDICQRGTSLTIQCQVDSQVTMMFWYRQQPGQSLTLIATANQGSEATYESGFVIDKFPISRPNLTFSTLTVSNMSPEDSSIYLCSVETNQETQYFGPGTRLLVL.